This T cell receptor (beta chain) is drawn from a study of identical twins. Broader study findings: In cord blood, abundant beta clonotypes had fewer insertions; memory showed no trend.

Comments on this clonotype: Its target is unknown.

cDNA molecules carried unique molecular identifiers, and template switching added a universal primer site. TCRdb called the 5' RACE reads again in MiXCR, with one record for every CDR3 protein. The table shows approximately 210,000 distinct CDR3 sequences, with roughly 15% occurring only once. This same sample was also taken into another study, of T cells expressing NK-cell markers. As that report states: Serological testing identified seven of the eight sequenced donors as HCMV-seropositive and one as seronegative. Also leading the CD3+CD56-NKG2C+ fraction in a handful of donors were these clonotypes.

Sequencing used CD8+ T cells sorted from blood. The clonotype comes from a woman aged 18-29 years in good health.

CDR3 in amino acids: CASSFLTSVMPGELFF. DNA for the CDR3: TGTGCCAGCAGTTTTCTGACTAGCGTTATGCCCGGGGAGCTGTTTTTT. J is TRBJ2-2 and V is TRBV27, with 8 positions matching TRBD2. The CDR3 consists of 16 residues. V lost 3 bases, J lost 6 bases, and 9 bases stayed unmatched. CDR1 is MNHEY, CDR2 SMNVEV, per germline (reference sequence).